This T cell receptor (beta chain) was profiled in a study of a mutant IDH1 vaccine in newly diagnosed glioma. For the study at large: Most had both radiotherapy and temozolomide beforehand; others had only one. The study, taken as a whole, reports: Seemingly, pseudoprogression had no relation to changes in the top peripheral T cell clonotypes. The vaccine induced immune responses, and these occurred in around 93% of patients.

Time point given: baseline, week 1 (first vaccination visit). Noted treatment: pre-vaccination baseline after standard-of-care therapy. Each tumor in the donors was a new WHO grade 3 or 4 astrocytoma, IDH1-mutant and ATRX-lost. Trimming pared 6 bases from V and 6 bases from J, leaving 11 bases between. CDR3 length: 13 residues. CDR1 is MNHNS, CDR2 SASEGT, per germline. Remarks on this clone: Antigen specificity is unknown.

Clones were sequenced by immunoSEQ multiplex PCR, and TCRdb holds only the in-frame ones, with some missing. The repertoire holds some 59,000 clones, with roughly 80% as singletons. The TCR originated in a man between 18 and 35 years old with glioma. This sample comprised PBMCs, obtained from a glioma patient treated with radiotherapy, temozolomide or both. The V call is TRBV6-1, the J call TRBJ1-4; D unresolved. CDR3 loop: CASRAGSDEKLFF. The CDR3 DNA sequence: TGTGCCAGCAGGGCCGGTTCCGATGAAAAACTGTTTTTT.